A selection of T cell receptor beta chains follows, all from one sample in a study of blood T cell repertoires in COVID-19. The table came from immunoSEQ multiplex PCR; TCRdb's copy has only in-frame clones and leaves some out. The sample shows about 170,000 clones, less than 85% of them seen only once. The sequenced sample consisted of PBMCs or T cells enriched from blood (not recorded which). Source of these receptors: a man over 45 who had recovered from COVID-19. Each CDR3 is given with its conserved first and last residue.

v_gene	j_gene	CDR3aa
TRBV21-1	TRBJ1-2	CASGVRGPNYGYTF
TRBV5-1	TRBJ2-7	CASSEQAGAGNEQYF
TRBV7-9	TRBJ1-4	CASSLRFQGIGANEKLFF
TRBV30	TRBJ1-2	CAWSALPTNYGYTF
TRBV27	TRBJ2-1	CASSLLRQANEQFF
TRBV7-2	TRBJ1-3	CASSSSGGSSGNTIYF
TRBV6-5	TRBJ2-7	CASRKPGLSSYEQYF
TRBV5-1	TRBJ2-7	CASSVGQHYEQYF
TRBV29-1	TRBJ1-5	CSVGHPSNQPQHF
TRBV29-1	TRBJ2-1	CSVGAGGTYNEQFF
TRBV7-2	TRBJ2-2	CASSLGTSGVTGELFF
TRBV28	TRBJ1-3	CASSRGGSGNTIYF
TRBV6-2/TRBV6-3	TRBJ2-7	CASSYGGAGKTYEQYF
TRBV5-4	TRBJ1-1	CASSTGVMNTEAFF
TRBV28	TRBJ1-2	CAVGGPDGYTF
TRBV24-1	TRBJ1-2	CATSEFDRGGYTF
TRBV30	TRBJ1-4	CAWGTGDEKLFF
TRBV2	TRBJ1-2	CASSGTQWLERDGYTF
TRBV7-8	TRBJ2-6	CASSLMAGAFSGANVLTF
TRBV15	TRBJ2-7	CATSTDSWNEQYF